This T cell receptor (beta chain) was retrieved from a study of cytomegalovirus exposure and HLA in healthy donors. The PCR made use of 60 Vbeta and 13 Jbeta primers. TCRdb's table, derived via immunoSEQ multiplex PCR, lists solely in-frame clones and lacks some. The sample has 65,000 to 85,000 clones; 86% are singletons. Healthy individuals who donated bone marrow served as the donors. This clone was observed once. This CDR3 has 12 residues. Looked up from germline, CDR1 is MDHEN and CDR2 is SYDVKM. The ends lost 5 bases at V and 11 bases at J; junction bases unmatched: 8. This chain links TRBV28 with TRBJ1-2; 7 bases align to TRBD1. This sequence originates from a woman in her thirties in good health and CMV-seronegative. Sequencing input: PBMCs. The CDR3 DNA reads TGTGCCAGCAGTCCCTCCGACAGGGCGTACACCTTC. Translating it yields CASSPSDRAYTF.